This T cell receptor (beta chain) was identified during a study of T-cell memory formation after mild COVID-19. In regard to this clonotype: The antigen is undetermined. A read error may produce the germline difference seen at one junction end.

General study results and limits: The study detected some responding clones in pre-infection memory, suggesting cross-reactive memory joined.

TCRdb passed the 5' RACE reads through MiXCR, listing each CDR3 protein once. The table lists about half a million distinct CDR3 sequences, roughly 18% of them singletons. The TCR was taken from an adult woman who had mild COVID-19 (a few samples of this study predate the infection). Cell type and time point are not known. Material: PBMCs or a T cell subset sorted from them (not recorded which).

Written as DNA, the CDR3 is TGTGCCAGCAGGTTAGCGGGAGTGAACACAGATACGCAGTATTTT. It is translated as CASRLAGVNTDTQYF. The V gene is TRBV7-6, the J gene TRBJ2-3, with TRBD2 matching 9 bases. Germline loops: CDR1 SGHVS, CDR2 FNYEAQ. The CDR3 is made up of 15 amino acids.